Listed here are 18 T cell receptor beta chains from one sample, sequenced in a study of OX40 agonist ivuxolimab in advanced cancers. Method: immunoSEQ multiplex PCR; TCRdb's copy keeps in-frame clones and lacks some. The table has 65,000 to 80,000 clones, about four fifths seen once; the top ten hold approximately 2.1%. Sequencing was performed on CD4+ or CD8+ T cells sorted from blood, taken in a trial of the OX40 agonist ivuxolimab. Receptors originate from an adult with an advanced solid tumor such as melanoma, head and neck, liver or kidney cancer.

The chain employs TRBV7-9 and TRBJ2-1, with 11 bases aligning to TRBD2. Trimming cost V 5 bases and J 4 bases; bases outside gene matches: 10. CDR3 size: 17 residues. Per the germline V gene, CDR1 is SEHNR and CDR2 is FQNEAQ (reference sequence). CDR3 amino acids: CASSPPGLADLYNEQFF. The DNA for the CDR3 is TGTGCCAGCAGCCCACCGGGACTAGCGGACCTATACAATGAGCAGTTCTTC.

V and J are TRBV4-2 and TRBJ2-2, with TRBD2 matching over 7 bases. The CDR3 runs 16 residues. The J segment lost 2 bases and the V segment lost 0 bases, leaving 3 bases of the junction unmatched. CDR1 and CDR2 from the germline V gene are LGHNA and YNFKEQ. The CDR3 loop is CASSQEASGNTGELFF. As DNA, the CDR3 is TGTGCCAGCAGCCAAGAAGCTAGCGGAAACACCGGGGAGCTGTTTTTT.

This sequence joins TRBV5-1 and TRBJ2-1; the match to TRBD2 covers 12 bases. V shed 0 bases and J 8 bases; nucleotides not matched to a gene: 3. The V gene's germline CDR1 is SGHRS and CDR2 YFSETQ. There are 15 residues in the CDR3. The CDR3 DNA sequence: TGCGCCAGCAGCTTGGCTAGCGGGGGGGCCTATGAGCAGTTCTTC. Its protein product is CASSLASGGAYEQFF.

This chain uses TRBV4-2 with TRBJ1-4; perhaps TRBD1 as D (6 bases). The V end was cut by 4 bases, the J end by 0 bases, with 15 bases between. The CDR3 is 17 amino acids. Per the germline V gene, CDR1 is LGHNA and CDR2 is YNFKEQ. The CDR3 loop reads CASSPRRGAATNEKLFF. CDR3 in DNA: TGTGCCAGCAGCCCCCGGAGGGGGGCCGCAACTAATGAAAAACTGTTTTTT.

This chain joins TRBV7-9 and TRBJ2-2, with D maybe TRBD1 (5 bases). The germline V gene encodes CDR1 SEHNR and CDR2 FQNEAQ (reference sequence). The V gene lost 4 bases and the J gene lost 8 bases, with 11 bases spanning the gap. The CDR3 runs 13 residues. The CDR3 nucleotides read TGTGCCAGCAGCTCCCAGGGTATGGGGGAGCTGTTTTTT. It specifies CASSSQGMGELFF.

This clone was picked up one time. The chain has TRBV9 and TRBJ1-3; D may be TRBD1 (6 bases). In germline, CDR1 is SGDLS, CDR2 YYNGEE. The CDR3 spans 16 residues. Trimming shortened V by 0 bases and J by 3 bases, and 13 bases separated the two germline ends. The CDR3 spells CASSVGPGAYGNTIYF. CDR3 in DNA: TGTGCCAGCAGCGTAGGTCCGGGGGCTTATGGAAACACCATATATTTT.

CDR3 region: CASSLRALGEQYF. CDR3 DNA sequence: TGTGCCAGCAGCTTAAGGGCACTCGGGGAGCAGTACTTC. V is TRBV7-3 and J is TRBJ2-7; no firm D call. The germline CDR1 and CDR2 sequences are SGHTA and FQGTGA. CDR3 length: 13 residues. V was pared by 1 base and J by 7 bases, with 11 bases between.

CDR3 loop: CASKASGSGANTGELFF. Here the CDR3 DNA reads TGTGCCAGCAAGGCTAGCGGGAGTGGCGCCAACACCGGGGAGCTGTTTTTT. The V and J genes are TRBV6-4 and TRBJ2-2; 10 bases are shared with TRBD2. V dropped 7 bases and J dropped 2; count of bases not matched to a gene: 10. The CDR3 spans 17 residues. Germline V gene lookup returns CDR1 MRHNA and CDR2 SNTAGT.

This chain joins TRBV4-1 and TRBJ2-3; D remains ambiguous. The germline V gene encodes CDR1 MGHRA and CDR2 YSYEKL. The CDR3 is 16 residues long. Trimming pared 0 bases from V and 0 bases from J, leaving 10 bases between. The CDR3 DNA reads as TGCGCCAGCAGCCAAGAAAGATGGGGAAGCACAGATACGCAGTATTTT. Translating gives CASSQERWGSTDTQYF.

This sequence joins TRBV19 and TRBJ2-1; D is perhaps TRBD1 or TRBD2 (6 bases each). The CDR3 runs to 14 residues. V lost 5 bases, J lost 8 bases, and 16 bases lay in between. The germline V gene encodes CDR1 LNHDA and CDR2 SQIVND (reference sequence). The CDR3 spells CASSQGGQEYEQFF. The CDR3 DNA reads as TGTGCCAGTAGTCAAGGGGGGCAAGAATATGAGCAGTTCTTC.

The chain combines TRBV7-3 with TRBJ1-2; TRBD1 matches 9 bases. This CDR3 has 16 residues. Trimming at V came to 6 bases and at J to 4 bases, leaving 12 bases not matched to a gene. Germline V gene sequence: CDR1 SGHTA, CDR2 FQGTGA. The CDR3 is CASSPQAGTGTYGYTF. The CDR3 DNA sequence: TGTGCCAGCAGTCCTCAAGCCGGGACAGGGACCTATGGCTACACCTTC. Full variable domain (remainder filled in from reference TRBV7-3 and TRBJ1-2): GAGVSQTPSNKVTEKGKYVELRCDPISGHTALYWYRQSLGQGPEFLIYFQGTGAADDSGLPNDRFFAVRPEGSVSTLKIQRTERGDSAVYLCASSPQAGTGTYGYTFGSGTRLTVV.

This clone has just a few counts. The rearrangement uses TRBV28 and TRBJ1-6; D unclear. The CDR3 has 12 amino acids. CDR1 is MDHEN and CDR2 is SYDVKM in the germline V gene. The V end was cut by 3 bases, the J end by 10 bases, with 7 bases between. DNA of the CDR3: TGTGCCAGCAGTTTGGCGGGGTCACCCCTCCACTTT. Translation gives CASSLAGSPLHF.

This chain connects TRBV7-8 to TRBJ2-1, with TRBD2 matching over 9 bases. Looked up from germline, CDR1 is SGHVS and CDR2 is FQNEAQ. CDR3 length: 16 amino acids. The V segment lost 4 bases and the J segment 9 bases; nucleotides outside the gene matches: 13. CDR3 nucleotides: TGTGCCAGCAGCTCTTATTTGGGCGGGGGGGCCACTGAGCAGTTCTTC. It specifies CASSSYLGGGATEQFF. Based on the CDR3 plus reference TRBV7-8 and TRBJ2-1, the full variable domain is GAGVSQSPRYKVAKRGQDVALRCDPISGHVSLFWYQQALGQGPEFLTYFQNEAQLDKSGLPSDRFFAERPEGSVSTLKIQRTQQEDSAVYLCASSSYLGGGATEQFFGPGTRLTVL.

The chain uses TRBV29-1 and TRBJ1-2; D is unresolved. This CDR3 spans 15 amino acids. V lost 0 bases, J lost 2 bases, and 13 bases lay in between. Germline CDR1 and CDR2: SQVTM and ANQGSEA. The CDR3 DNA follows: TGCAGCGTTGAAGATCAAGGCACTAGAAACTATGGCTACACCTTC. It specifies CSVEDQGTRNYGYTF.

Details on this clone: The junction departs from germline at one end; a sequencing error may be responsible. The rearrangement links TRBV28 to TRBJ2-7; possibly TRBD1 or TRBD2 for D (5 bases each). The CDR3 extends over 12 amino acids. Germline V lookup: CDR1 MDHEN, CDR2 SYDVKM. The CDR3 here is CASSSPFEPGSF. The CDR3 bases are TGTGCCAGCAGTTCCCCATTTGAACCAGGGAGTTTC.

V and J are TRBV6-6 and TRBJ2-5; a weak D match, TRBD2 (5 bases). The end of the DNA is better explained by TRBJ2-7, so the J call may be wrong. Germline V gene sequence: CDR1 MNHNY, CDR2 SVGAGI (reference sequence). CDR3 size: 12 residues. CDR3 in DNA: TGTGCCAGCGGAGGAGGTCCCTACGAGCAGTACTTC. The encoded protein is CASGGGPYEQYF.

The gene calls are TRBV6-1 and TRBJ1-6; D is possibly TRBD1 (6 bases). Trimming stripped 5 bases from V and 1 base from J, with 6 bases between. The CDR3 has 14 amino acids. Germline V CDR1 and CDR2: MNHNS, SASEGT. The CDR3 here is CASSQGSYNSPLHF. In nucleotides, the CDR3 is TGTGCCAGCAGTCAGGGGTCCTATAATTCACCCCTCCACTTT.

The chain joins TRBV15 to TRBJ1-2; 8 nucleotides match TRBD1. In germline, CDR1 is LNHNV, CDR2 YYDKDF (reference sequence). V trimming: 2 bases; J trimming: 8 bases; junction bases outside the gene matches: 13. This CDR3 contains 16 residues. The CDR3 DNA reads as TGTGCCACCAGCAGACCCGGGACAGGAGCTCGGGGCGGCTACACCTTC. It encodes CATSRPGTGARGGYTF.